The source of this T cell receptor beta chain is a study of T cell changes during pregnancy in multiple sclerosis. The repertoire was sequenced with immunoSEQ multiplex PCR; TCRdb's copy has only in-frame clones and lacks some. The table lists about 31,000 clones, roughly 91% of them singletons. The germline V gene encodes CDR1 LGHNA and CDR2 YNFKEQ. Trimming took 9 bases from V and 0 from J, leaving 15 bases between them. This CDR3 is built from 15 residues. The sample consisted of CD4+ T cells from peripheral blood mononuclear cells, taken in the second trimester of pregnancy. The chain links TRBV4-2 to TRBJ1-3; D gene unclear. The clonotype originates from a female donor with multiple sclerosis, enrolled in a pregnancy study. The CDR3 region has the DNA TGTGCCAGTTCCGTAGTAGCCGGCTCTGGAAACACCATATATTTT. Translation: CASSVVAGSGNTIYF.